Each of the 28 T cell receptor beta chains below was sequenced from the same sample in a study of PD-L1 blockade in urothelial cancer. TCRdb keeps only in-frame clones here, not all; method: immunoSEQ multiplex PCR. The sample has some 49,000 clones, nearly 90% seen once; the top ten hold 7.5% to 8.5%. Sample: PBMCs, taken around atezolizumab (anti-PD-L1) treatment. Receptors originate from a man aged 55 to 70 with urothelial cancer.

V gene TRBV5-8 combines with J gene TRBJ1-6; D is undetermined. V was cut by 2 bases and J by 7 bases, with 4 bases left in between. CDR1 and CDR2 from the germline V gene are SGHTS and YDEGEE. This CDR3 contains 12 residues. The CDR3 nucleotides are TGTGCCAGCAGCTTCAGGAATTCACCCCTCCACTTT. Translating gives CASSFRNSPLHF.

This rearrangement joins TRBV5-1 to TRBJ1-1; tentative D call: TRBD1 (6 bases). Germline CDR1 reads SGHRS; CDR2 reads YFSETQ. The CDR3 has 14 amino acids. V gave up 0 bases and J gave up 4 bases, with 10 bases separating them. CDR3 nucleotides: TGCGCCAGCAGCTTGGGTCAGGGGACCACTGAAGCTTTCTTT. Translating gives CASSLGQGTTEAFF.

The V and J genes are TRBV7-2 and TRBJ1-2, with a weak D call TRBD1 (6 bases). The germline V gene has CDR1 SGHTA and CDR2 FQGNSA. The CDR3 is 14 amino acids. The V end was cut by 3 bases, the J end by 3 bases, with 11 bases between. The CDR3 nucleotides read TGTGCCAGCAGCTTTAACAGGGACGACTATGGCTACACCTTC. Its translation is CASSFNRDDYGYTF.

The CDR3 coding sequence is TGTGCCAGCAGCACGGGACAGGGGGCAGATACGCAGTATTTT. It specifies CASSTGQGADTQYF. V gene TRBV7-9 combines with J gene TRBJ2-3; TRBD1 aligns across 11 bases. Per germline, CDR1 SEHNR and CDR2 FQNEAQ (reference sequence). With V trimmed by 5 bases and J by 4 bases, 2 bases remained unmatched. The CDR3 totals 14 residues.

The V call is TRBV6-1, the J call TRBJ2-5, with a possible D match to TRBD2 (5 bases). This CDR3 is 14 amino acids long. Germline V lookup: CDR1 MNHNS, CDR2 SASEGT. V lost 5 bases to trimming and J lost 7 bases, with 17 bases between them. CDR3: CASSQTSRVGTQYF. The CDR3 DNA reads TGTGCCAGCAGTCAAACTAGTAGGGTGGGGACCCAGTACTTC.

The chain couples TRBV30 to TRBJ1-2; D possibly corresponds to TRBD1 (5 bases). Trimming stripped 5 bases from V and 9 bases from J, with 10 bases between. This CDR3 has 10 amino acids. Germline V gene lookup returns CDR1 GTSNPN and CDR2 SVGIG (reference sequence). As DNA, the CDR3 is TGTGCCTGGGATTCAGGGAGCTACACCTTC. Residues: CAWDSGSYTF. The entire variable domain, with the rest obtained from reference TRBV30 and TRBJ1-2, is as follows: SQTIHQWPATLVQPVGSPLSLECTVEGTSNPNLYWYRQAAGRGLQLLFYSVGIGQISSEVPQNLSASRPQDRQFILSSKKLLLSDSGFYLCAWDSGSYTFGSGTRLTVV.

V gene TRBV7-9 combines with J gene TRBJ2-3; D is possibly TRBD1 (5 bases). V lost 6 bases to trimming and J lost 5 bases, with 12 bases between them. This CDR3 spans 13 amino acids. CDR1 is SEHNR and CDR2 is FQNEAQ in the germline V gene (reference sequence). The CDR3 DNA sequence: TGTGCCAGCAGGCGTGACAGTGTAGATACGCAGTATTTT. Residues: CASRRDSVDTQYF.

This clone was seen once. The J gene is TRBJ2-5, the V gene TRBV18, with 7 bases that match TRBD2. CDR3 size: 15 residues. Trimming cost V 4 bases and J 1 base; bases outside gene matches: 6. The germline V gene encodes CDR1 KGHSH and CDR2 LQKENI. CDR3 nucleotides: TGTGCCAGCTCACTCTCCGGGACTACCCAAGAGACCCAGTACTTC. This translates into CASSLSGTTQETQYF. Looking up the rest from reference TRBV18 and TRBJ2-5 gives the full variable domain: NAGVMQNPRHLVRRRGQEARLRCSPMKGHSHVYWYRQLPEEGLKFMVYLQKENIIDESGMPKERFSAEFPKEGPSILRIQQVVRGDSAAYFCASSLSGTTQETQYFGPGTRLLVL.

This chain joins TRBV18 and TRBJ2-3, with D hard to call. The germline V gene encodes CDR1 KGHSH and CDR2 LQKENI. The CDR3 consists of 13 residues. V lost 3 bases to trimming and J lost 2 bases, with 6 bases between them. The CDR3 region is CASSPRLTDTQYF. The DNA for the CDR3 is TGTGCCAGCTCACCGAGACTCACAGATACGCAGTATTTT.

This clone came up a few times. The rearrangement uses TRBV2 and TRBJ1-2; TRBD1 matches 7 bases. This CDR3 has 13 residues. V was clipped by 5 bases and J by 6 bases; unmatched bases: 6. Germline loops: CDR1 SNHLY, CDR2 FYNNEI. The CDR3 reads CASSMPGTDGYTF. For the CDR3, the DNA is TGTGCCAGCAGTATGCCCGGGACAGATGGCTACACCTTC.

The chain recombines TRBV19 with TRBJ2-7; 9 bases agree with TRBD1. CDR1 and CDR2 (germline): LNHDA, SQIVND (reference sequence). CDR3 length: 15 residues. V lost 5 bases, J lost 5 bases, and 10 bases stayed unmatched. The CDR3 sequence is CASSDDRDRVHEQYF. The CDR3 bases are TGTGCCAGTAGTGACGACCGGGACAGGGTCCACGAGCAGTACTTC.

The chain uses TRBV7-9 and TRBJ1-1, with 9 bases fitting TRBD1. The germline V gene has CDR1 SEHNR and CDR2 FQNEAQ (reference sequence). This CDR3 comprises 19 residues. The J segment lost 3 bases and the V segment lost 5 bases, leaving 19 bases of the junction unmatched. DNA for the CDR3: TGTGCCAGCAGCCTAACCCTCTGGACAGGGGCCCCCGAGGACACTGAAGCTTTCTTT. It is translated as CASSLTLWTGAPEDTEAFF.

This chain joins TRBV5-4 and TRBJ2-6; TRBD1 agrees at 8 bases. The CDR3 spans 17 residues. Trimming cost V 4 bases and J 0 bases; bases outside gene matches: 6. The V gene's germline CDR1 is SGHNT and CDR2 YYREEE (reference sequence). CDR3 sequence (DNA): TGTGCCAGCAGCAAGGGACAGGTAAACTCTGGGGCCAACGTCCTGACTTTC. It is translated as CASSKGQVNSGANVLTF.

The CDR3 loop reads CASRGSSSNYGYTF. In DNA form, the CDR3 reads TGTGCCAGCAGGGGGAGTAGTTCTAACTATGGCTACACCTTC. The genes are TRBV2 and TRBJ1-2; D not resolved. The V end was cut by 6 bases, the J end by 0 bases, with 11 bases between. From germline, CDR1 is SNHLY and CDR2 FYNNEI. The CDR3 spans 14 residues.

This clone was observed once. The V call is TRBV27, the J call TRBJ2-7, with 9 bases fitting TRBD2. The V segment lost 5 bases and the J segment 0 bases; nucleotides outside the gene matches: 5. The germline V gene encodes CDR1 MNHEY and CDR2 SMNVEV (reference sequence). The CDR3 has 15 residues. CDR3 DNA sequence: TGTGCCAGCAGTACCACTAGCGGGTTCTCCTACGAGCAGTACTTC. Amino acids: CASSTTSGFSYEQYF.

This clone was detected once. V is TRBV11-3 and J is TRBJ2-4; 13 bases map to TRBD2. Germline CDR1 is SGHNT and CDR2 is YENEEA. J lost 0 bases, V lost 1 base, and 0 bases had no gene match. The CDR3 sequence is 17 residues long. The CDR3 region is CASSLGTSGGAKNIQYF. For the CDR3, the DNA is TGTGCCAGCAGCTTAGGGACTAGCGGGGGAGCCAAAAACATTCAGTACTTC. Full variable domain (outside the CDR3, taken from reference TRBV11-3 and TRBJ2-4): EAGVVQSPRYKIIEKKQPVAFWCNPISGHNTLYWYLQNLGQGPELLIRYENEEAVDDSQLPKDRFSAERLKGVDSTLKIQPAELGDSAVYLCASSLGTSGGAKNIQYFGAGTRLSVL.

The chain couples TRBV7-3 to TRBJ2-3; 8 bases line up with TRBD2. CDR1 and CDR2 (germline): SGHTA, FQGTGA. V lost 5 bases to trimming and J lost 5 bases; unmatched junction nucleotides: 9. This CDR3 spans 15 amino acids. CDR3 sequence (DNA): TGTGCCAGCAGCCCCATGCGGGGGGATAGAGATACGCAGTATTTT. The encoded protein is CASSPMRGDRDTQYF.

The V gene is TRBV18, the J gene TRBJ1-6; unclear D gene. Trimming took off 3 bases at V and 9 bases at J, with 15 bases between the two ends. The CDR3 is made up of 15 amino acids. The germline CDR1 and CDR2 sequences are KGHSH and LQKENI. As DNA, the CDR3 is TGTGCCAGCTCACCGAGCTCTGGCAGCGGTTCACCCCTCCACTTT. It specifies CASSPSSGSGSPLHF.

This chain connects TRBV7-2 to TRBJ1-2; TRBD1 might be the D (5 bases). CDR3 size: 14 residues. CDR1 is SGHTA and CDR2 is FQGNSA in the germline V gene. Trimming pared 1 base from V and 7 bases from J, leaving 13 bases between. CDR3 sequence: CASSLGREAIGYTF. The CDR3, as DNA: TGTGCCAGCAGCTTAGGCAGGGAGGCTATTGGCTACACCTTC.

V and J are TRBV9 and TRBJ2-2; D is undetermined. Germline CDR1 SGDLS, CDR2 YYNGEE. Trimming pared 0 bases from V and 3 bases from J, leaving 3 bases between. The CDR3 extends over 13 amino acids. The CDR3, as DNA: TGTGCCAGCAGCGTAGCAGACACCGGGGAGCTGTTTTTT. As protein: CASSVADTGELFF.

The chain recombines TRBV15 with TRBJ2-5, with D uncertain. The V end was cut by 3 bases, the J end by 5 bases, with 19 bases between. From germline, CDR1 is LNHNV and CDR2 YYDKDF (reference sequence). There are 16 residues in the CDR3. The CDR3 protein is CATSSPARIGRETQYF. CDR3 bases: TGTGCCACCAGCAGTCCGGCAAGAATTGGCAGGGAGACCCAGTACTTC. The complete variable domain, with remaining parts taken from reference TRBV15 and TRBJ2-5, reads DAMVIQNPRYQVTQFGKPVTLSCSQTLNHNVMYWYQQKSSQAPKLLFHYYDKDFNNEADTPDNFQSRRPNTSFCFLDIRSPGLGDTAMYLCATSSPARIGRETQYFGPGTRLLVL.

The chain employs TRBV7-9 and TRBJ2-1; 7 bases map to TRBD2. Germline trimming cut 8 bases from V and 9 bases from J; bases unmatched to any gene: 13. Germline V gene sequence: CDR1 SEHNR, CDR2 FQNEAQ (reference sequence). This CDR3 has 14 amino acids. The CDR3 coding sequence is TGTGCCAGCGCACTAGCCCAAACGGGGGGTGAGCAGTTCTTC. Its protein product is CASALAQTGGEQFF.

This chain links TRBV11-2 with TRBJ1-2; 7 nucleotides line up with TRBD1. V shed 5 bases and J 6 bases; nucleotides not matched to a gene: 9. There are 14 residues in the CDR3. Germline lookup yields CDR1 SGHAT and CDR2 FQNNGV. The chain's CDR3 is CASSPGQVVHGYTF. For the CDR3, the DNA is TGTGCCAGCAGCCCCGGACAGGTCGTACATGGCTACACCTTC.

This clone has a handful of counts. V gene TRBV15 combines with J gene TRBJ1-6; tentatively, D is TRBD1 (6 bases). Per the germline V gene, CDR1 is LNHNV and CDR2 is YYDKDF (reference sequence). This CDR3 is 18 amino acids long. The V end was cut by 5 bases, the J end by 2 bases, with 19 bases between. The CDR3 DNA reads as TGTGCCACCAGCGGCCCGCCCCTGACAGGCGCCTATAATTCACCCCTCCACTTT. This codes for CATSGPPLTGAYNSPLHF. Drawing the rest from reference TRBV15 and TRBJ1-6, the complete variable domain is DAMVIQNPRYQVTQFGKPVTLSCSQTLNHNVMYWYQQKSSQAPKLLFHYYDKDFNNEADTPDNFQSRRPNTSFCFLDIRSPGLGDTAMYLCATSGPPLTGAYNSPLHFGNGTRLTVT.

V is TRBV7-3 and J is TRBJ2-1; 10 nucleotides align to TRBD2. With V trimmed by 1 base and J by 4 bases, 7 bases remained unmatched. Germline CDR1 is SGHTA and CDR2 is FQGTGA. This CDR3 region has 17 residues. CDR3 amino acids: CASSLIGLAGAYNEQFF. The CDR3 DNA reads TGTGCCAGCAGCTTAATCGGGCTAGCGGGGGCTTACAATGAGCAGTTCTTC.

The J gene is TRBJ2-7, the V gene TRBV7-9; 7 bases agree with TRBD1. This CDR3 has 11 amino acids. Trimming took 5 bases from V and 7 from J; bases not matched to a gene: 2. From germline, CDR1 is SEHNR and CDR2 FQNEAQ (reference sequence). The CDR3 nucleotides are TGTGCCAGCAGCCAGGGACAGGAGCAGTACTTC. This translates into CASSQGQEQYF.

This chain connects TRBV5-6 to TRBJ2-5; 8 bases match TRBD1. Germline CDR1 SGHDT, CDR2 YYEEEE. V lost 3 bases to trimming and J lost 1 base; unmatched junction nucleotides: 2. This CDR3 has 14 residues. The CDR3 loop reads CASSWTGPQETQYF. The CDR3 DNA sequence: TGTGCCAGCAGCTGGACAGGGCCCCAAGAGACCCAGTACTTC.

This chain uses TRBV6-1 with TRBJ2-2, with 12 bases identical to TRBD1. This CDR3 has 15 residues. Germline lookup yields CDR1 MNHNS and CDR2 SASEGT. V was clipped by 6 bases and J by 2 bases; unmatched bases: 1. The CDR3 coding sequence is TGTGCCAGCAGGGGGACAGGGGGCAACACCGGGGAGCTGTTTTTT. Protein: CASRGTGGNTGELFF.